This is a list of T cell receptor beta chains from one sample in a study of blood T cell repertoires in COVID-19. Here immunoSEQ multiplex PCR was the method, and the copy in TCRdb shows in-frame clones only, minus some. Of about 320,000 clones listed, over 85% are singletons. Sequenced input: PBMCs or T cells enriched from blood (not recorded which). These receptors were collected from a man between 60 and 75 years old who had recovered from COVID-19. Each CDR3 is given with its conserved first and last residue. D genes are given only for firm matches. Clone size appears in some rows only: once, few, many, or a class for an expanded clone.

cdr3_length j_call d_call v_call clone_size cdr3_aa cdr3_nt
22 TRBJ2-1 TRBD1 TRBV18 - CASSPQRRAGQGPPDAYNEQFF TGTGCCAGCTCACCACAGAGGCGGGCGGGACAGGGACCGCCCGATGCCTACAATGAGCAGTTCTTC
18 TRBJ2-7 TRBD2 TRBV11-2 - CASSLGRVTSGKQYEQYF TGTGCCAGCAGCTTAGGGAGGGTGACTAGCGGGAAGCAATACGAGCAGTACTTC
14 TRBJ1-1 TRBD1 TRBV19 - CASSFRDRVIEAFF TGTGCCAGTAGTTTCCGGGACAGGGTCATTGAAGCTTTCTTT
15 TRBJ2-1 - TRBV6-2/TRBV6-3 - CASSPTASSYNEQFF TGTGCCAGCAGCCCCACAGCAAGCTCCTACAATGAGCAGTTCTTC
15 TRBJ1-2 TRBD1 TRBV6-5 - CASSYRGTGYYGYTF TGTGCCAGCAGTTACCGTGGGACAGGGTACTATGGCTACACCTTC
18 TRBJ2-1 - TRBV3-1/TRBV3-2 - CASSQHSFVTDKSNEQFF TGTGCCAGCAGCCAGCATTCTTTTGTGACTGATAAAAGCAATGAGCAGTTCTTC
17 TRBJ1-1 - TRBV5-1 - CASTRGLGSEVNTEAFF TGCGCCAGCACCCGAGGCCTAGGCTCGGAGGTCAACACTGAAGCTTTCTTT
15 TRBJ1-6 TRBD1 TRBV27 - CASRRPGTGYSPLHF TGTGCCAGCAGGCGGCCGGGGACAGGTTATTCACCCCTCCACTTT
14 TRBJ2-6 - TRBV27 - CASSLSTGANVLTF TGTGCCAGCAGTTTAAGCACTGGGGCCAACGTCCTGACTTTC
16 TRBJ2-7 TRBD2 TRBV5-4 - CASSLAGGGRNYEQYF TGTGCCAGCAGCTTGGCGGGCGGGGGGCGTAACTACGAGCAGTACTTC
17 TRBJ1-5 - TRBV19 - CASSIGWTAYSNQPQHF TGTGCCAGTAGTATCGGGTGGACAGCTTATAGCAATCAGCCCCAGCATTTT
19 TRBJ2-2 TRBD2 TRBV3-1/TRBV3-2 - CASSQLTARTSGGAGELFF TGTGCCAGCAGCCAACTTACGGCCCGGACTAGCGGGGGGGCCGGGGAGCTGTTTTTT
18 TRBJ2-5 TRBD1 TRBV24-1 - CATSDSGTGGSLQETQYF TGTGCCACCAGTGATTCCGGGACAGGGGGCTCCCTCCAAGAGACCCAGTACTTC
19 TRBJ1-2 TRBD1 TRBV5-1 - CASRLNNSGTGGGDYGYTF TGCGCCAGCAGACTTAATAACTCCGGGACAGGGGGCGGGGACTATGGCTACACCTTC
15 TRBJ2-1 TRBD2 TRBV7-9 - CASSLNSGRPNEQFF TGTGCCAGCAGCTTGAATAGCGGGAGGCCCAATGAGCAGTTCTTC
15 TRBJ1-2 - TRBV9 few CASSANGAGWDGYTF TGTGCCAGCAGCGCGAATGGGGCAGGGTGGGATGGCTACACCTTC
13 TRBJ1-2 - TRBV7-9 - CASSLQENYGYTF TGTGCCAGCAGCCTACAGGAGAACTATGGCTACACCTTC
15 TRBJ1-6 TRBD1 TRBV19 - CASSRQRTGGSPLHF TGTGCCAGTAGTAGGCAGAGGACAGGGGGTTCACCCCTCCACTTT
15 TRBJ1-3 - TRBV10-2 - CATADSGYSGNTIYF TGCGCCACCGCGGACAGCGGTTACTCTGGAAACACCATATATTTT
14 TRBJ2-7 - TRBV18 - CASSLRALSYEQYF TGTGCCAGCTCACTCAGGGCCCTTTCCTACGAGCAGTACTTC
15 TRBJ2-3 TRBD2 TRBV5-4 - CASSPRAGGTDTQYF TGTGCCAGCAGCCCCCGGGCGGGGGGCACAGATACGCAGTATTTT
16 TRBJ2-2 - TRBV5-5 - CASSFEPGDNTGELFF TGTGCCAGCAGCTTTGAGCCCGGGGATAACACCGGGGAGCTGTTTTTT
14 TRBJ1-3 - TRBV10-3 - CAISERGTGNTIYF TGTGCCATCAGTGAGCGCGGAACTGGAAACACCATATATTTT
13 TRBJ1-1 - TRBV5-1 - CASRLQENTEAFF TGCGCCAGCAGACTACAAGAGAACACTGAAGCTTTCTTT
14 TRBJ2-3 - TRBV11-3 - CASSLDSAGDTQYF TGTGCCAGCAGCTTAGATTCAGCGGGAGATACGCAGTATTTT
14 TRBJ2-7 - TRBV12-5 - CASGRRTVSYEQYF TGTGCTAGTGGCAGAAGGACTGTTTCCTACGAGCAGTACTTC
14 TRBJ2-3 TRBD2 TRBV5-5 - CASSLLAGGDTQYF TGTGCCAGCAGCTTACTAGCGGGAGGGGATACGCAGTATTTT
15 TRBJ2-7 - TRBV28 once CASPNGQRSSYEQYF TGTGCCAGCCCCAATGGACAGAGGAGCTCCTACGAGCAGTACTTC
16 TRBJ2-7 TRBD1 TRBV7-9 - CASSQTDRPSLFEQYF TGTGCCAGCAGCCAAACGGACAGGCCAAGTTTATTCGAGCAGTACTTC
16 TRBJ2-3 TRBD2 TRBV3-1/TRBV3-2 once CASSQERGLAADTQYF TGTGCCAGCAGCCAAGAGCGAGGACTAGCTGCAGATACGCAGTATTTT
13 TRBJ1-4 - TRBV4-1 - CASSQKLGEKLFF TGCGCCAGCAGCCAAAAACTAGGTGAAAAACTGTTTTTT
15 TRBJ2-7 TRBD2 TRBV28 - CASTITSGASYEQYF TGTGCCAGCACCATTACTAGCGGTGCCTCCTACGAGCAGTACTTC
16 TRBJ2-7 - TRBV7-8 - CASSLVTLTPGGEQYF TGTGCCAGCAGCTTAGTTACCTTGACCCCAGGTGGCGAGCAGTACTTC
13 TRBJ2-1 - TRBV9 few CASSVELLNEQFF TGTGCCAGCAGCGTAGAACTGTTAAATGAGCAGTTCTTC
15 TRBJ2-1 - TRBV5-1 - CASRPLGSSYNEQFF TGCGCCAGCAGGCCACTGGGGAGCTCCTACAATGAGCAGTTCTTC
16 TRBJ2-1 TRBD2 TRBV27 - CASSLFWGAGGNEQFF TGTGCCAGCAGTTTATTCTGGGGAGCGGGAGGAAATGAGCAGTTCTTC
15 TRBJ1-1 TRBD1 TRBV27 - CASRYRGKLNTEAFF TGTGCCAGCAGGTACAGGGGCAAACTGAACACTGAAGCTTTCTTT
13 TRBJ2-1 - TRBV10-2 - CASSEPGHNEQFF TGCGCCAGCAGTGAGCCGGGACATAATGAGCAGTTCTTC
15 TRBJ1-1 TRBD1 TRBV7-3 - CASSLGTGTNTEAFF TGTGCCAGCAGCTTAGGGACAGGGACGAACACTGAAGCTTTCTTT
15 TRBJ2-7 - TRBV4-3 - CASSQEYLYRGEQYF TGCGCCAGCAGCCAAGAGTATCTTTATAGGGGAGAGCAGTACTTC
12 TRBJ1-5 - TRBV6-2/TRBV6-3 - CASSILDQPQHF TGTGCCAGCAGTATACTCGATCAGCCCCAGCATTTT
15 TRBJ2-7 - TRBV5-5 - CASSRRSIGGDEQYF TGTGCCAGCAGTCGACGGTCGATCGGGGGTGACGAGCAGTACTTC
13 TRBJ2-5 TRBD2 TRBV6-5 - CASRTGGRETQYF TGTGCCAGCAGAACGGGAGGCCGGGAGACCCAGTACTTC
17 TRBJ2-1 - TRBV9 - CASSPHLWAGNYNEQFF TGTGCCAGCAGCCCCCACCTTTGGGCGGGAAATTACAATGAGCAGTTCTTC
13 TRBJ1-5 - TRBV19 - CASRTHSNQPQHF TGTGCCAGTAGGACACATAGCAATCAGCCCCAGCATTTT
14 TRBJ1-5 TRBD1 TRBV2 once CASSLDRGNQPQHF TGTGCCAGCAGTCTCGACAGGGGCAATCAGCCCCAGCATTTT
18 TRBJ2-2 TRBD2 TRBV10-3 - CAISEISGGLRGTGELFF TGTGCCATCAGCGAAATTAGCGGGGGCTTGCGGGGTACCGGGGAGCTGTTTTTT
14 TRBJ1-2 - TRBV27 - CASSLARKNYGYTF TGTGCCAGCAGTTTAGCGCGCAAGAACTATGGCTACACCTTC
14 TRBJ2-7 - TRBV5-1 - CASSHGGIAYEQYF TGCGCCAGCAGCCATGGGGGGATTGCCTACGAGCAGTACTTC
15 TRBJ1-6 - TRBV5-1 - CASGGDGGGGSPLHF TGCGCCAGCGGAGGGGATGGGGGTGGTGGATCACCCCTCCACTTT
14 TRBJ1-1 TRBD1 TRBV3-1/TRBV3-2 - CASSQRTGGTEAFF TGTGCCAGCAGCCAAAGGACAGGCGGTACTGAAGCTTTCTTT
14 TRBJ2-1 - TRBV19 - CASSRGSPLNEQFF TGTGCCAGTAGTCGGGGTTCTCCCTTGAACGAGCAGTTCTTC
13 TRBJ2-3 - TRBV29-1 - CSVGQGLSDTQYF TGCAGCGTTGGGCAGGGTCTTTCAGATACGCAGTATTTT
14 TRBJ1-4 - TRBV11-2 - CASSLAGRGGKLFF TGTGCCAGCAGCTTAGCCGGGAGGGGGGGAAAACTGTTTTTT
15 TRBJ1-2 - TRBV21-1 - CASSKAGTGFYGYTF TGTGCCAGCAGCAAAGCAGGGACAGGATTTTATGGCTACACCTTC
14 TRBJ2-1 TRBD2 TRBV11-3 - CASSLGLASKRQFF TGTGCCAGCAGCTTAGGACTAGCGTCTAAGAGGCAGTTCTTC
15 TRBJ2-3 - TRBV5-1 - CASSLLGVSTDTQYF TGCGCCAGCAGCTTGTTAGGGGTTAGCACAGATACGCAGTATTTT
16 TRBJ2-3 TRBD1 TRBV5-4 - CASSLALDRGTDTQYF TGTGCCAGCAGCTTGGCCTTGGACAGGGGTACAGATACGCAGTATTTT
15 TRBJ2-7 TRBD1 TRBV3-1/TRBV3-2 - CASSQGFRGYNEQYF TGTGCCAGCAGCCAAGGCTTCAGGGGGTATAACGAGCAGTACTTC
18 TRBJ2-2 TRBD2 TRBV19 - CASSILAGRRGNTGELFF TGTGCCAGTAGTATTCTAGCGGGCCGTAGGGGGAACACCGGGGAGCTGTTTTTT